A selection of T cell receptor beta chains follows, all from one sample in a study of shared clonotypes between healthy human individuals. Repertoires were generated with immunoSEQ multiplex PCR, while TCRdb's copy carries only in-frame clones and drops some. Of under 1,100,000 clones in the sample, around 78% were seen once. The sequencing sample was made of memory CD4+ T cells from PBMCs. Source of these receptors: a man younger than 35 in good health. Some clones in this sample may be carry-over from other donors' samples. Each CDR3 is given with its conserved first and last residue.

v_gene	j_gene	CDR3aa
TRBV5-1	TRBJ2-3	CASSAARAPDTQYF
TRBV11-3	TRBJ2-5	CASSLGTIQETQYF
TRBV5-1	TRBJ2-2	CASSLSPGPNTGELFF
TRBV5-1	TRBJ1-1	CASSLRGDLDAFF
TRBV30	TRBJ2-5	CAWKTSGGKTQYF
TRBV27	TRBJ2-7	CASSLSIPVLAGEQYF
TRBV30	TRBJ2-5	CAWSLGETQYF
TRBV28	TRBJ1-5	CASRQGAWNNQPQHF
TRBV29-1	TRBJ2-3	CSVGSGRTDTQYF
TRBV27	TRBJ1-1	CASSLTRNTEAFF
TRBV28	TRBJ1-5	CASTTSGVAPQHF
TRBV9	TRBJ2-1	CASSVGGAGYNEQFF
TRBV5-1	TRBJ2-3	CASSFLAGLGDTQYF
TRBV11-1	TRBJ2-1	CASSPQLARGLHNEQFF
TRBV6-5	TRBJ2-1	CASRSDRDDEQFF
TRBV2	TRBJ1-5	CASSEWAHNQPQHF
TRBV11-2	TRBJ2-1	CASSQRDRPLYNEQFF
TRBV4-2	TRBJ1-2	CASSQERGDRGPYGYTF
TRBV7-2	TRBJ1-1	CASSSLGGGEAFF
TRBV7-3	TRBJ2-2	CASSLTSGSTGELFF
TRBV4-2	TRBJ1-2	CASSQGRVYYGYTF
TRBV5-4	TRBJ2-7	CASSLGHSSGAYEQYF
TRBV6-6	TRBJ1-1	CASRLRTGNTEAFF
TRBV28	TRBJ2-7	CASSQVGSGGSYEQYF
TRBV27	TRBJ2-1	CAARDRGRSSLHEQFF
TRBV5-1	TRBJ2-1	CASSLSLAHSYNEQFF
TRBV6-1	TRBJ1-5	CASSETRNQPQHF
TRBV7-2	TRBJ1-2	CASSLGQHYGYTF
TRBV9	TRBJ2-3	CASSVGLAGGTDTQYF
TRBV30	TRBJ2-3	CAWRGEDSTQYF
TRBV28	TRBJ1-2	CASNRDRGGYGYTF
TRBV5-1	TRBJ1-3	CASSFPHQGSGNTIYF
TRBV5-4	TRBJ2-3	CASSLEGLPTDTQYF
TRBV9	TRBJ2-1	CASSVAGASDEQFF
TRBV4-2	TRBJ2-5	CASSQYTTGVQETQYF
TRBV19	TRBJ2-5	CASSIRQVDETQYF
TRBV5-8	TRBJ1-4	CASRRGVIEKLFF
TRBV29-1	TRBJ2-7	CSALLAGGYEQYF
TRBV7-3	TRBJ1-1	CASSFTGNTEAFF
TRBV18	TRBJ1-5	CASSDQPIETNQPQHF
TRBV7-2	TRBJ2-7	CASSLALAAGAYEQYF
TRBV5-1	TRBJ2-7	CASSLGGQGGEQYF
TRBV7-8	TRBJ2-1	CASGPFLGVSYNEQFF
TRBV18	TRBJ2-2	CASSPPTGLGGTGELFF
TRBV19	TRBJ1-1	CASRPQGLNTEAFF
TRBV6-1	TRBJ1-1	CASSELRTTEAFF
TRBV5-1	TRBJ2-7	CASSPRAVTYEQYF
TRBV9	TRBJ1-5	CASSVGRENQPQHF
TRBV2	TRBJ1-1	CASRRDTEAFF
TRBV19	TRBJ1-2	CASKPVAGANYGYTF
TRBV28	TRBJ1-5	CASSVQGEQPQHF
TRBV6-6	TRBJ2-7	CASSYPGGTGGYEQYF
TRBV14	TRBJ2-7	CASSSGTQGAREQYF
TRBV5-4	TRBJ2-1	CAFRGPPYNEQFF
TRBV11-3	TRBJ2-2	CASSLEGQLTGELFF
TRBV5-1	TRBJ1-5	CASSSREGRENQPQHF
TRBV4-2	TRBJ2-1	CASSQPGQANEQFF